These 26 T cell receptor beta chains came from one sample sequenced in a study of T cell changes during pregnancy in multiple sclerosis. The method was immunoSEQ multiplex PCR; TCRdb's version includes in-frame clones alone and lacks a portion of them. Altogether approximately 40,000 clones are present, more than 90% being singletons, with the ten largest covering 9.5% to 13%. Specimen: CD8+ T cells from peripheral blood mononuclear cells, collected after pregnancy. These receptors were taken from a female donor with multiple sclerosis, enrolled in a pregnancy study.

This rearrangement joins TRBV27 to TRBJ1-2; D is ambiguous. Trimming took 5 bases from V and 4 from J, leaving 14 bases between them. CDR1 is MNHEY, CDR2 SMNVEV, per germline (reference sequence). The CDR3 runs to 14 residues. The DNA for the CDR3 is TGTGCCAGCAGTCCCGCCCAACGGGGCTATGGCTACACCTTC. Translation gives CASSPAQRGYGYTF.

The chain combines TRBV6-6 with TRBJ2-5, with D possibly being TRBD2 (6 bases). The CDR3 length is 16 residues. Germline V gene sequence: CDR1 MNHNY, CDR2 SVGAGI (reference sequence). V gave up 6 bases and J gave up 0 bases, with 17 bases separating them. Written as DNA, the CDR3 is TGTGCCAGCAGCGGCCGGGACTCGAAGTACCAAGAGACCCAGTACTTC. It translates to CASSGRDSKYQETQYF.

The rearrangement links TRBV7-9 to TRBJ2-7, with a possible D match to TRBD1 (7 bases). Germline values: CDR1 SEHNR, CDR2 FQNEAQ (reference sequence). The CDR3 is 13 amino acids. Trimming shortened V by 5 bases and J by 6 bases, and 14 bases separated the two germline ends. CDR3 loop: CASSPQGRSEQYF. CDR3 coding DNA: TGTGCCAGCAGCCCACAGGGGAGGAGCGAGCAGTACTTC.

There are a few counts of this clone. CDR3 DNA: TGTGCCAGCAGTCCAACAGGGTCCACCGGGGAGCTGTTTTTT. Translating it yields CASSPTGSTGELFF. The chain joins TRBV6-4 to TRBJ2-2, with D tentatively TRBD1 (6 bases). The CDR3 loop spans 14 amino acids. Germline V gene sequence: CDR1 MRHNA, CDR2 SNTAGT. V was shortened by 5 bases and J by 4 bases, with 11 bases between the two germline ends.

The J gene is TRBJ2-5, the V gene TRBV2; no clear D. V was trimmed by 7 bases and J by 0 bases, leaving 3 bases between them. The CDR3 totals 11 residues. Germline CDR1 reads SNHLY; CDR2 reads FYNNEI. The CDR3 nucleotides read TGTGCCAGCACCTACCAAGAGACCCAGTACTTC. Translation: CASTYQETQYF.

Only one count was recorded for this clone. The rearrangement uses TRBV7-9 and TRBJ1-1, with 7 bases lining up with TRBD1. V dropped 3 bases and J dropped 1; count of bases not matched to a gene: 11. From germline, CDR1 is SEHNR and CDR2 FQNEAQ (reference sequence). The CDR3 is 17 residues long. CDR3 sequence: CASSLGGTASTNTEAFF. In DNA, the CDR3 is TGTGCCAGCAGCTTGGGTGGGACAGCCTCGACGAACACTGAAGCTTTCTTT.

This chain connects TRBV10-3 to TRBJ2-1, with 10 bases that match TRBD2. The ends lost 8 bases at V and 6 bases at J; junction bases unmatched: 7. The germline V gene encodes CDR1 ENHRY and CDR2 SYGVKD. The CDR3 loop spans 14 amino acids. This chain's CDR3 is CAIGRAGGPNEQFF. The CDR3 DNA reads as TGTGCCATCGGGCGAGCGGGGGGGCCCAATGAGCAGTTCTTC.

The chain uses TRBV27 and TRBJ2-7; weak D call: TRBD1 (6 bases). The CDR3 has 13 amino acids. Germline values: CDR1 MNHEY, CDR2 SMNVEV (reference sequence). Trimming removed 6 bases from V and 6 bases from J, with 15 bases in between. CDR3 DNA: TGTGCCAGCAGCCAACTGCGGACAGCCGAGCAGTACTTC. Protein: CASSQLRTAEQYF.

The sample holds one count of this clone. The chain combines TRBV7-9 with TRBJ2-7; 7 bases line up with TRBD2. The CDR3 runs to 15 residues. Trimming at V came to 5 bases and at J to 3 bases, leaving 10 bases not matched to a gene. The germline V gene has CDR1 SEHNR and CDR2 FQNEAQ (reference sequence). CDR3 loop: CASSPGATSRYEQYF. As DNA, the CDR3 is TGTGCCAGCAGCCCGGGTGCGACTAGCCGCTACGAGCAGTACTTC.

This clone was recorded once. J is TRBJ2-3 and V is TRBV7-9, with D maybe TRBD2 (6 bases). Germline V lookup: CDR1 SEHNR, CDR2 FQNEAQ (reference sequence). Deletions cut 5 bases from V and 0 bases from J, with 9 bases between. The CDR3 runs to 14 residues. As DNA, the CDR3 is TGTGCCAGCAGCCGGAGGGGAAGCACAGATACGCAGTATTTT. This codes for CASSRRGSTDTQYF.

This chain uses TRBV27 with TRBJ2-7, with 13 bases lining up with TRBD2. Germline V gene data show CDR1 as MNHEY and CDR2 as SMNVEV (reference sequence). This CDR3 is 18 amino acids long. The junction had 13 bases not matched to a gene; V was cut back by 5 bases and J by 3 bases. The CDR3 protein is CASSPLAGGPERNYEQYF. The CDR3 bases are TGTGCCAGCAGTCCACTAGCGGGAGGGCCTGAGCGCAACTACGAGCAGTACTTC.

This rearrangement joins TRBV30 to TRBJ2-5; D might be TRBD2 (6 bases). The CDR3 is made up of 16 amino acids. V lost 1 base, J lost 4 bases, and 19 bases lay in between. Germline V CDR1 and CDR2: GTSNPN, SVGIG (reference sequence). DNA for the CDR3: TGTGCCTGGAGTGGCGCGCCGGGACTGGGTATAGAGACCCAGTACTTC. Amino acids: CAWSGAPGLGIETQYF.

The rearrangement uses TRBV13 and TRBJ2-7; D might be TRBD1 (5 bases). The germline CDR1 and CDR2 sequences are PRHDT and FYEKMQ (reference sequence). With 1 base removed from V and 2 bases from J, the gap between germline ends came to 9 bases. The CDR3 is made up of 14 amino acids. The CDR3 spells CASSLERQPYEQYF. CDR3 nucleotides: TGTGCCAGCAGCTTAGAACGACAGCCCTACGAGCAGTACTTC.

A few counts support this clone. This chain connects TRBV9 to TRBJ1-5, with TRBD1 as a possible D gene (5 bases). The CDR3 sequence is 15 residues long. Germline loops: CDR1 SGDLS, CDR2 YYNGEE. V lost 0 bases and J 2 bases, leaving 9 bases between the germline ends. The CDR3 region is CASSVGGMGNQPQHF. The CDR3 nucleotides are TGTGCCAGCAGCGTAGGGGGCATGGGCAATCAGCCCCAGCATTTT.

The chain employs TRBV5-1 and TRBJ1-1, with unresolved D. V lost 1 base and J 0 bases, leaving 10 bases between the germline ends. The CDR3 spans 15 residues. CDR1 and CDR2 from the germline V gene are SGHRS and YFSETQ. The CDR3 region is CASSLWARLNTEAFF. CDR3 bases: TGCGCCAGCAGCTTGTGGGCCAGATTGAACACTGAAGCTTTCTTT.

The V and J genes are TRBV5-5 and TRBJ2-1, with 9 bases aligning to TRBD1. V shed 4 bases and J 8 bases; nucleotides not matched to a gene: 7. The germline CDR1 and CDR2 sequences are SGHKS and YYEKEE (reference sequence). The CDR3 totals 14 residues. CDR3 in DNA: TGTGCCAGCAGCCCGTGGACAGGGGAGGATGAGCAGTTCTTC. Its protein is CASSPWTGEDEQFF.

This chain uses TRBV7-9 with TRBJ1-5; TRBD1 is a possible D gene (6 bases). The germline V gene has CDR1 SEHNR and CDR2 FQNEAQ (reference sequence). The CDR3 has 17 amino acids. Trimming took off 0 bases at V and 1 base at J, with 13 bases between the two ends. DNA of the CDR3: TGTGCCAGCAGCTTAGCCTCAGGGGTCTGGAGCAATCAGCCCCAGCATTTT. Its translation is CASSLASGVWSNQPQHF.

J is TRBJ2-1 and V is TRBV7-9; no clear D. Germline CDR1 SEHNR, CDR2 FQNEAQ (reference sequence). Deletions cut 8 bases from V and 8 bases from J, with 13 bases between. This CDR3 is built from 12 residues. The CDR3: CASALAPDEQFF. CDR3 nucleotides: TGTGCCAGCGCCCTGGCCCCAGATGAGCAGTTCTTC.

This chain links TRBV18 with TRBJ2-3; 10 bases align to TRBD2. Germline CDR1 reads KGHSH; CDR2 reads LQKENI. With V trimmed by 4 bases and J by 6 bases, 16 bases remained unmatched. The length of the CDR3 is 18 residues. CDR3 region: CASSHQAVPSGGMDTQYF. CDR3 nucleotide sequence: TGTGCCAGCTCACACCAAGCCGTCCCTAGCGGGGGTATGGATACGCAGTATTTT.

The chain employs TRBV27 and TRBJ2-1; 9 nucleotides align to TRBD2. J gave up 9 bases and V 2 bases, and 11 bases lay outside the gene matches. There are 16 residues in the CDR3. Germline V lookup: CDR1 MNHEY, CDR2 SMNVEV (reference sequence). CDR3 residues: CASSLHVAGGPLEQFF. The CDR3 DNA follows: TGTGCCAGCAGTTTACACGTGGCGGGAGGGCCCCTTGAGCAGTTCTTC.

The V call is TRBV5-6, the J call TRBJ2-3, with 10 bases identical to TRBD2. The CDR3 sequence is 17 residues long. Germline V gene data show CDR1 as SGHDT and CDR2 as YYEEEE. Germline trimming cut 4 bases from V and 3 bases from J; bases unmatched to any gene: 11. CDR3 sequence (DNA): TGTGCCAGCAGCCCGCGGTTAGCGGGGGGCAGGACAGATACGCAGTATTTT. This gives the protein CASSPRLAGGRTDTQYF.

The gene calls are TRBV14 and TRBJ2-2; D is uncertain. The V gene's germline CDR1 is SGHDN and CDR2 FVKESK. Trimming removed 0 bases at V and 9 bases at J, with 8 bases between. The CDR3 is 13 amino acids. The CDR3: CASSQDKRRELFF. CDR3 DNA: TGTGCCAGCAGCCAAGATAAGAGGAGGGAGCTGTTTTTT.

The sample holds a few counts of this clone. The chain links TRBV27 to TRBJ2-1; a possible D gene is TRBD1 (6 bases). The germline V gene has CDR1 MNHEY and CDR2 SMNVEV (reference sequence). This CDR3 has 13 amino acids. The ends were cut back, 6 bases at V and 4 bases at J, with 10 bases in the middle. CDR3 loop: CASSSTGYNEQFF. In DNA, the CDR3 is TGTGCCAGCAGCTCGACAGGATACAATGAGCAGTTCTTC.

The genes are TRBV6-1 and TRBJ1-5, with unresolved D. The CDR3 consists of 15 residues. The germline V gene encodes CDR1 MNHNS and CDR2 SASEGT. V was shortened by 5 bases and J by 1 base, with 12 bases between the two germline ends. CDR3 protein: CASSWRSLSNQPQHF. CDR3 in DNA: TGTGCCAGCAGTTGGAGGTCCTTGAGCAATCAGCCCCAGCATTTT.

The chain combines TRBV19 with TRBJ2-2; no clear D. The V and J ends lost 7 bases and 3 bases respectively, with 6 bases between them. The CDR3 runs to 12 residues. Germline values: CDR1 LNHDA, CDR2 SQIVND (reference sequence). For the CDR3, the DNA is TGTGCCAGTATGAGGCACACCGGGGAGCTGTTTTTT. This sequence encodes CASMRHTGELFF. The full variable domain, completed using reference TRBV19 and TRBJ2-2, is DGGITQSPKYLFRKEGQNVTLSCEQNLNHDAMYWYRQDPGQGLRLIYYSQIVNDFQKGDIAEGYSVSREKKESFPLTVTSAQKNPTAFYLCASMRHTGELFFGEGSRLTVL.

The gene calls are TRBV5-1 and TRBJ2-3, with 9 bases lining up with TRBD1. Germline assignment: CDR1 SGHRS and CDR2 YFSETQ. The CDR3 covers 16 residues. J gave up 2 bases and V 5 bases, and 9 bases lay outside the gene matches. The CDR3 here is CASSAPPQGATDTQYF. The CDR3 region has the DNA TGCGCCAGCAGTGCCCCTCCACAGGGGGCCACAGATACGCAGTATTTT.